These 14 T cell receptor beta chains share one sample of origin, sequenced in a study of T-cell reconstitution after alpha-beta-depleted transplantation in children. Unique molecular identifiers were built into the TCRbeta library. TCRdb fed the PCR reads into MiXCR, producing one record per CDR3 protein. The table lists 640,000 or so distinct CDR3 sequences, around 17% of them singletons, with under 1.2% in the top ten. The material was PBMCs from the stem cell graft donor, obtained from the stem cell graft. These receptors all come from a human donor who donated a stem cell graft to a child with acute myeloid leukemia.

The table lists this clonotype with many counts. This chain uses TRBV20-1 with TRBJ1-3; D remains ambiguous. The CDR3 runs to 11 residues. Per germline, CDR1 DFQATT and CDR2 SNEGSKA (reference sequence). CDR3 coding DNA: TGCAGCCCGGCACGGGGAAACACCATATATTTT. Amino acid sequence: CSPARGNTIYF.

This chain uses TRBV5-5 with TRBJ2-2; weak D call: TRBD1 (6 bases). The germline CDR1 and CDR2 sequences are SGHKS and YYEKEE (reference sequence). The CDR3 loop spans 15 amino acids. Deletions cut 5 bases from V and 6 bases from J, with 17 bases between. CDR3 DNA sequence: TGTGCCAGCAGTCAGTCCGGGACACCTCCCGGGGAGCTGTTTTTT. Protein product: CASSQSGTPPGELFF. Together with reference TRBV5-5 and TRBJ2-2, the CDR3 gives the full variable domain: DAGVTQSPTHLIKTRGQQVTLRCSPISGHKSVSWYQQVLGQGPQFIFQYYEKEERGRGNFPDRFSARQFPNYSSELNVNALLLGDSALYLCASSQSGTPPGELFFGEGSRLTVL.

The chain joins TRBV10-3 to TRBJ2-3, with 16 bases fitting TRBD2. The CDR3 contains 20 residues. Germline V CDR1 and CDR2: ENHRY, SYGVKD. V shed 5 bases and J 0 bases; nucleotides not matched to a gene: 11. The CDR3 loop is CAISRLPGLAGGQSTDTQYF. The DNA of the CDR3 is TGTGCCATCAGTCGTCTCCCGGGACTAGCGGGGGGGCAAAGCACAGATACGCAGTATTTT.

The V call is TRBV27, the J call TRBJ1-1; D ambiguous. Looked up from germline, CDR1 is MNHEY and CDR2 is SMNVEV (reference sequence). The CDR3 is 12 amino acids. Trimming left V 6 bases short and J 3 bases short, with 8 bases between. The CDR3 spells CASSNGYTEAFF. Here the CDR3 DNA reads TGTGCCAGCAGCAACGGGTACACTGAAGCTTTCTTT.

This clonotype was detected ten times or more. The chain is built from TRBV20-1 and TRBJ2-7; 10 positions agree with TRBD2. The CDR3 has 15 residues. V shed 7 bases, J shed 0 bases, and the junction held 9 bases outside the gene matches. In germline, CDR1 is DFQATT, CDR2 SNEGSKA (reference sequence). CDR3: CSVIAGGDPSYEQYF. The CDR3 region has the DNA TGCAGTGTTATAGCGGGGGGCGACCCCTCCTACGAGCAGTACTTC.

This chain links TRBV5-1 with TRBJ2-3; D remains ambiguous. The CDR3 covers 14 residues. In germline, CDR1 is SGHRS, CDR2 YFSETQ. V dropped 0 bases and J dropped 3 bases, with 8 bases sitting between them. CDR3 region: CASSLDLVTDTQYF. The CDR3, as DNA: TGCGCCAGCAGCTTGGATCTGGTGACAGATACGCAGTATTTT.

V is TRBV10-3 and J is TRBJ2-7; tentatively, D is TRBD1 or TRBD2 (5 bases each). Trimming shortened V by 5 bases and J by 0 bases, and 8 bases separated the two germline ends. Germline loops: CDR1 ENHRY, CDR2 SYGVKD. CDR3 length: 13 residues. The CDR3 DNA is TGTGCCATCAGTTCGGGACCCTCCTACGAGCAGTACGTC. It codes for CAISSGPSYEQYV.

Here the CDR3 reads CSARESLVRGSYNEQFF. Written as DNA, the CDR3 is TGCAGTGCTAGAGAGAGTCTCGTGCGGGGCTCCTACAATGAGCAGTTCTTC. The rearrangement links TRBV20-1 to TRBJ2-1, with D maybe TRBD2 (6 bases). This CDR3 region has 17 residues. CDR1 is DFQATT, CDR2 SNEGSKA, per germline (reference sequence). V was shortened by 0 bases and J by 0 bases, with 15 bases between the two germline ends.

This clonotype turned up a few times. The chain uses TRBV5-4 and TRBJ1-3; D perhaps matches TRBD1 (5 bases). This CDR3 has 15 residues. The germline CDR1 and CDR2 sequences are SGHNT and YYREEE (reference sequence). V gave up 1 base and J gave up 4 bases, with 12 bases separating them. CDR3 in DNA: TGTGCCAGCAGCTTGCAGGAGGGGTCCGGAAACACCATATATTTT. It codes for CASSLQEGSGNTIYF.

This chain joins TRBV18 and TRBJ2-1, with 10 nucleotides matching TRBD2. Germline V gene sequence: CDR1 KGHSH, CDR2 LQKENI. CDR3 length equals 15 residues. Trimming took 7 bases from V and 5 from J; bases not matched to a gene: 8. Written as DNA, the CDR3 is TGTGCCAGCTTCACCCAGCGGGGGGGCAACAATGAGCAGTTCTTC. Protein sequence: CASFTQRGGNNEQFF.

Ten or more counts support this clonotype. The J gene is TRBJ2-7, the V gene TRBV10-3; the match to TRBD2 covers 7 bases. CDR1 is ENHRY and CDR2 is SYGVKD in the germline V gene. The CDR3 is 14 residues long. V dropped 8 bases and J dropped 2; count of bases not matched to a gene: 9. CDR3 region: CAIAPGTTTYEQYV. Here the CDR3 DNA reads TGTGCCATCGCCCCCGGGACTACCACCTACGAGCAGTACGTC.

The chain combines TRBV10-2 with TRBJ2-5, with D tentatively TRBD2 (5 bases). The CDR3 has 13 amino acids. V was cut by 8 bases and J by 4 bases, with 14 bases left in between. Looked up from germline, CDR1 is WSHSY and CDR2 is SAAADI. The CDR3 sequence: CASVLGVGETQYF. CDR3 nucleotides: TGCGCCAGCGTGCTGGGAGTAGGAGAGACCCAGTACTTC.

This clonotype came up many times. The V and J genes are TRBV6-1 and TRBJ1-2, with 7 bases that match TRBD1. Germline-derived CDR1 and CDR2 are MNHNS and SASEGT. V lost 10 bases, J lost 7 bases, and 9 bases stayed unmatched. This CDR3 contains 12 residues. CDR3 DNA: TGTGCCATTTCGGAGGGGGCGTTTGGCTACACCTTC. Its translation: CAISEGAFGYTF.

The V and J genes are TRBV4-1 and TRBJ2-2; 8 nucleotides agree with TRBD2. The CDR3 is 14 amino acids. CDR1 and CDR2 (germline): MGHRA, YSYEKL. With 3 bases clipped from V and 9 bases from J, the junction kept 6 bases outside the gene matches. The CDR3 loop is CASSQRGADRELFF. CDR3 DNA sequence: TGCGCCAGCAGCCAGCGGGGGGCGGACCGGGAGCTGTTTTTT.